Presented here are 4 T cell receptor beta chains from one specimen sequenced in a study of blood T cell repertoires in COVID-19. The table came from immunoSEQ multiplex PCR; TCRdb's copy has only in-frame clones and leaves some out. Here the sample spans 150,000 or so clones, 80% to 90% being singletons. The sequenced material came from peripheral blood. These receptors all come from a man younger than 35 with COVID-19, enrolled during active disease.

CDR3 sequence reads: CASSLGTLIDMNTEAFF. CDR3 sequence (DNA): TGCGCCAGCAGCTTGGGTACCCTGATAGACATGAACACTGAAGCTTTCTTT. The V call is TRBV5-1, the J call TRBJ1-1; D call uncertain. The CDR3 is made up of 17 amino acids. V lost 0 bases and J lost 0, with 15 bases in between. The germline gives CDR1 SGHRS, CDR2 YFSETQ. The full variable domain, its missing parts supplied by reference TRBV5-1 and TRBJ1-1, is KAGVTQTPRYLIKTRGQQVTLSCSPISGHRSVSWYQQTPGQGLQFLFEYFSETQRNKGNFPGRFSGRQFSNSRSEMNVSTLELGDSALYLCASSLGTLIDMNTEAFFGQGTRLTVV.

The chain joins TRBV13 to TRBJ2-7, with D possibly TRBD1 on 7 matching bases. The CDR3 totals 12 residues. Trimming took 5 bases from V and 4 from J, leaving 9 bases between them. The germline gives CDR1 PRHDT, CDR2 FYEKMQ (reference sequence). CDR3 sequence: CASSPGGYEQYF. The CDR3 coding sequence is TGTGCCAGCAGCCCAGGGGGGTACGAGCAGTACTTC.

The V and J genes are TRBV30 and TRBJ1-5; a possible D gene is TRBD1 (6 bases). V was trimmed by 2 bases and J by 0 bases, leaving 8 bases between them. Germline CDR1 and CDR2: GTSNPN and SVGIG (reference sequence). The CDR3 is made up of 14 amino acids. CDR3 sequence: CAWSSGVSNQPQHF. DNA for the CDR3: TGTGCCTGGAGTTCAGGGGTTAGCAATCAGCCCCAGCATTTT.

This clone was found once. The CDR3 sequence is CAWGHTGTTGNTIYF. The DNA for the CDR3 is TGTGCCTGGGGGCACACCGGAACTACTGGAAACACCATATATTTT. This chain connects TRBV30 to TRBJ1-3; D call uncertain. V was clipped by 5 bases and J by 2 bases, with 16 bases between them. Germline values: CDR1 GTSNPN, CDR2 SVGIG (reference sequence). The CDR3 has 15 residues.